These 27 T cell receptor beta chains were sequenced from one sample in a study of shared clonotypes between healthy human individuals. The repertoire was sequenced with immunoSEQ multiplex PCR; TCRdb's copy has only in-frame clones and lacks some. The sample lists about a million clones, roughly 80% occurring once. The sample comprised memory CD4+ T cells from PBMCs. Subset defined: CD45RA-negative fraction. The origin of the receptors is a man between 18 and 35 years old in good health. Some clones in this sample may be carry-over from other donors' samples.

The rearrangement links TRBV15 to TRBJ2-1, with no clear D. V lost 1 base to trimming and J lost 0 bases, with 1 base between them. The CDR3 loop spans 13 amino acids. Germline V gene sequence: CDR1 LNHNV, CDR2 YYDKDF (reference sequence). In DNA form, the CDR3 reads TGTGCCACCAGCAGAGGCTCCTACAATGAGCAGTTCTTC. Its translation: CATSRGSYNEQFF.

For this clone: A clone one base away is much larger, so this may be a read error. Other DNA sequences of this sample code for an identical CDR3. The chain combines TRBV7-9 with TRBJ2-1, with TRBD2 identical over 7 bases. Germline CDR1 is SEHNR and CDR2 is FQNEAQ (reference sequence). With V trimmed by 2 bases and J by 0 bases, 1 base remained unmatched. The CDR3 covers 15 residues. CDR3 sequence: CASSLRGSSYNEQFF. For the CDR3, the DNA is TGTGCCAGCAGCTTACGCGGGAGCTCCTACAATGAGCAGTTCTTC.

The sample holds one count of this clone. The CDR3 reads CASSLSSGQVQTGANVLTF. The CDR3, as DNA: TGTGCCAGCAGTTTATCGTCAGGACAGGTCCAAACTGGGGCCAACGTCCTGACTTTC. The chain carries TRBV27 and TRBJ2-6; TRBD1 matches 7 bases. The germline gives CDR1 MNHEY, CDR2 SMNVEV (reference sequence). J gave up 2 bases and V 0 bases, and 10 bases lay outside the gene matches. The CDR3 extends over 19 amino acids.

Comment on this clone: A much more abundant neighbour one base away suggests this may be a read error. The rearrangement links TRBV19 to TRBJ2-2, with TRBD1 as a possible D gene (5 bases). The germline V gene encodes CDR1 LNHDA and CDR2 SQIVND (reference sequence). The CDR3 has 17 amino acids. With 6 bases removed from V and 2 bases from J, the gap between germline ends came to 19 bases. In nucleotides, the CDR3 is TGTGCCAGTAGCCAGCCTGTGGTCAGGGTAAACACCGGGGAGCTGTTTTTT. Its translation is CASSQPVVRVNTGELFF.

The chain couples TRBV9 to TRBJ1-1, with a tentative D call TRBD1 (6 bases). This CDR3 contains 15 residues. Trimming removed 5 bases from V and 1 base from J, with 15 bases in between. Germline CDR1 and CDR2: SGDLS and YYNGEE. Here the CDR3 DNA reads TGTGCCAGCAGTGCAATGGAGGGGGAGAACACTGAAGCTTTCTTT. Its translation is CASSAMEGENTEAFF.

The rearrangement uses TRBV28 and TRBJ2-7; D is possibly TRBD2 (5 bases). CDR1 is MDHEN, CDR2 SYDVKM, per germline. The CDR3 length is 14 residues. Trimming took off 3 bases at V and 3 bases at J, with 12 bases between the two ends. In DNA form, the CDR3 reads TGTGCCAGCAGTTTGAGGGTCCCTAACTACGAGCAGTACTTC. This encodes CASSLRVPNYEQYF.

This clone has only a few counts. V gene TRBV27 combines with J gene TRBJ2-1; TRBD2 agrees at 7 bases. V gave up 0 bases and J gave up 0 bases; unmatched junction bases: 5. The germline gives CDR1 MNHEY, CDR2 SMNVEV (reference sequence). CDR3 size: 17 residues. The CDR3 bases are TGTGCCAGCAGTTTATCTACAGCGGGGAGCTCCTACAATGAGCAGTTCTTC. Translating it yields CASSLSTAGSSYNEQFF.

In regard to this clone: The same CDR3 also results from other DNA sequences found in this sample. The V call is TRBV28, the J call TRBJ1-3; 8 bases match TRBD1. Trimming took 6 bases from V and 5 from J; bases not matched to a gene: 6. Germline-derived CDR1 and CDR2 are MDHEN and SYDVKM. The CDR3 contains 14 residues. The CDR3 coding sequence is TGTGCCAGCAGCCGAGGACAGGGAAGAAACACCATATATTTT. Its translation is CASSRGQGRNTIYF.

This chain joins TRBV7-2 and TRBJ1-1, with D unclear. Germline V gene sequence: CDR1 SGHTA, CDR2 FQGNSA. The CDR3 length is 15 residues. V was pared by 5 bases and J by 2 bases, with 15 bases between. The CDR3 protein is CASSANSRANTEAFF. The CDR3 region has the DNA TGTGCCAGCAGCGCAAACTCCCGGGCCAACACTGAAGCTTTCTTT. Variable domain in full (rest from reference TRBV7-2 and TRBJ1-1): GAGVSQSPSNKVTEKGKDVELRCDPISGHTALYWYRQSLGQGLEFLIYFQGNSAPDKSGLPSDRFSAERTGGSVSTLTIQRTQQEDSAVYLCASSANSRANTEAFFGQGTRLTVV.

There are a few counts of this clone. At the DNA level, this CDR3 is encoded by other sequences in the same sample as well. The chain carries TRBV5-1 and TRBJ1-1, with D unresolved. The germline CDR1 and CDR2 sequences are SGHRS and YFSETQ. This CDR3 is built from 14 residues. Between the trimmed V and J ends, which lost 2 bases and 1 base, there was a span of 9 bases. The CDR3 protein is CASSLARGNTEAFF. The CDR3 region has the DNA TGCGCCAGCAGCTTAGCGAGAGGGAACACTGAAGCTTTCTTT.

The V gene is TRBV7-9, the J gene TRBJ1-1; D possibly corresponds to TRBD1 (5 bases). Trimming took 1 base from V and 5 from J, leaving 8 bases between them. Germline V gene lookup returns CDR1 SEHNR and CDR2 FQNEAQ (reference sequence). The CDR3 is made up of 13 amino acids. The CDR3 DNA sequence: TGTGCCAGCAGCTTAGAAGACAGTACTGAAGCTTTCTTT. Translating gives CASSLEDSTEAFF.

A note on this clone: The junction differs from germline at one of its ends, possibly a read error. Other DNA sequences of this sample code for an identical CDR3. The V call is TRBV25-1, the J call TRBJ2-3; 7 bases align to TRBD2. The germline V gene has CDR1 MGHDK and CDR2 SYGVNS. The CDR3 has 15 residues. The CDR3 is CASSSRLAGTDTQYF. CDR3 coding DNA: TGTGCCAGCAGTTCTAGACTAGCAGGCACGGATACGCAGTATTTT.

In the case of this clone: The sample has other DNA sequences that encode this CDR3 too. The genes are TRBV28 and TRBJ2-7; D gene ambiguous. V was cut by 2 bases and J by 2 bases, with 4 bases left in between. The CDR3 runs 12 residues. Germline CDR1 and CDR2: MDHEN and SYDVKM. Here the CDR3 DNA reads TGTGCCAGCAGTTTAAGCGCCTACGAGCAGTACTTC. Protein: CASSLSAYEQYF.

The chain links TRBV30 to TRBJ2-1; no firm D call. The length of the CDR3 is 13 residues. V lost 3 bases and J lost 0, with 6 bases in between. CDR1 and CDR2 (germline): GTSNPN, SVGIG (reference sequence). This CDR3 reads CAWRLSSYNEQFF. In nucleotides, the CDR3 is TGTGCCTGGAGACTAAGCTCCTACAATGAGCAGTTCTTC.

The chain joins TRBV6-5 to TRBJ2-1; 9 bases align to TRBD2. The CDR3 contains 14 residues. With V trimmed by 7 bases and J by 4 bases, 5 bases remained unmatched. In germline, CDR1 is MNHEY, CDR2 SVGAGI. CDR3 sequence: CASKKREVYNEQFF. The CDR3 DNA reads TGTGCCAGCAAAAAGCGGGAGGTTTACAATGAGCAGTTCTTC.

This rearrangement joins TRBV7-8 to TRBJ1-1; D gene ambiguous. CDR1 is SGHVS and CDR2 is FQNEAQ in the germline V gene. V lost 1 base and J 11 bases, leaving 14 bases between the germline ends. The CDR3 totals 13 residues. The CDR3 sequence is CASSLDREREAFF. The CDR3 region has the DNA TGTGCCAGCAGCTTAGACCGGGAGCGAGAGGCTTTCTTT.

The chain couples TRBV19 to TRBJ2-2, with 7 nucleotides matching TRBD1. CDR3 length: 17 residues. Germline V CDR1 and CDR2: LNHDA, SQIVND (reference sequence). V was pared by 3 bases and J by 5 bases, with 12 bases of the junction left unmatched. CDR3 in amino acids: CASSILGGPSQTGELFF. The DNA of the CDR3 is TGTGCCAGTAGTATTCTAGGGGGCCCCAGCCAAACCGGGGAGCTGTTTTTT.

The CDR3 reads CASSQFPLAGGTYEQYF. CDR3 sequence (DNA): TGCGCCAGCAGCCAATTTCCCCTAGCGGGAGGTACCTACGAGCAGTACTTC. The V call is TRBV4-1, the J call TRBJ2-7; 11 bases are a match to TRBD2. J was trimmed by 2 bases and V by 2 bases; bases with no gene match: 8. From germline, CDR1 is MGHRA and CDR2 YSYEKL. The CDR3 sequence is 17 residues long.

This sequence joins TRBV11-2 and TRBJ2-1; D is uncertain. Germline V gene lookup returns CDR1 SGHAT and CDR2 FQNNGV. The CDR3 covers 15 residues. V dropped 1 base and J dropped 4 bases, with 11 bases sitting between them. The DNA for the CDR3 is TGTGCCAGCAGCTTAGGCGGAACTCAATACAATGAGCAGTTCTTC. Translating it yields CASSLGGTQYNEQFF.

This chain joins TRBV11-2 and TRBJ2-6; D ambiguous. Trimming removed 1 base from V and 0 bases from J, with 4 bases in between. CDR3 length: 15 residues. Germline values: CDR1 SGHAT, CDR2 FQNNGV. CDR3 in amino acids: CASSLGNSGANVLTF. The CDR3 coding sequence is TGTGCCAGCAGCTTAGGTAACTCTGGGGCCAACGTCCTGACTTTC.

This clone was recorded a few times. The chain uses TRBV2 and TRBJ1-2; TRBD1 is a possible D gene (5 bases). The CDR3 loop spans 14 amino acids. Germline values: CDR1 SNHLY, CDR2 FYNNEI. V dropped 0 bases and J dropped 4 bases, with 9 bases sitting between them. The CDR3 nucleotides read TGTGCCAGCAGTGAAGCGTCGGGGGGCTATGGCTACACCTTC. It is translated as CASSEASGGYGYTF.

The chain uses TRBV7-3 and TRBJ2-1; D may be TRBD2 (6 bases). Trimming shortened V by 0 bases and J by 4 bases, and 13 bases separated the two germline ends. The CDR3 loop spans 16 amino acids. CDR1 SGHTA and CDR2 FQGTGA come from the germline V gene. The CDR3: CASSLTRDSEYNEQFF. For the CDR3, the DNA is TGTGCCAGCAGCTTAACCCGGGACTCAGAGTACAATGAGCAGTTCTTC.

The chain uses TRBV7-3 and TRBJ2-2; 9 positions agree with TRBD2. J lost 3 bases, V lost 1 base, and 3 bases had no gene match. This CDR3 contains 16 residues. CDR1 is SGHTA, CDR2 FQGTGA, per germline. CDR3 nucleotides: TGTGCCAGCAGCTTAAGAGGGACTAGCTACACCGGGGAGCTGTTTTTT. Translated, it gives CASSLRGTSYTGELFF.

Points on this clone: This specimen includes other DNA sequences encoding the same CDR3. This chain uses TRBV7-8 with TRBJ2-1; D may be TRBD2 (5 bases). There are 13 residues in the CDR3. V was clipped by 5 bases and J by 2 bases, with 7 bases between them. The V gene's germline CDR1 is SGHVS and CDR2 FQNEAQ. CDR3 residues: CASSLGTYNEQFF. The CDR3 coding sequence is TGTGCCAGCAGCCTCGGGACCTACAATGAGCAGTTCTTC.

This clone was seen at least ten times. The chain couples TRBV6-5 to TRBJ2-5, with TRBD2 identical over 13 bases. Losses at the gene ends were 5 bases for V and 11 bases for J; bases not matched to a gene: 5. CDR3 length equals 13 residues. Germline CDR1 and CDR2: MNHEY and SVGAGI. The CDR3 DNA is TGTGCCAGCAGTCTGGGACTAGCGGGACCTCAGTACTTC. Translating it yields CASSLGLAGPQYF.

The V call is TRBV2, the J call TRBJ2-7; TRBD1 might be the D (5 bases). The CDR3 covers 12 residues. Between the trimmed V and J ends, which lost 5 bases and 10 bases, there was a span of 15 bases. Germline CDR1 reads SNHLY; CDR2 reads FYNNEI. DNA for the CDR3: TGTGCCAGCAGTAAGGGGCAGGGCGGACAGTACTTC. It specifies CASSKGQGGQYF.

The rearrangement joins TRBV7-6 to TRBJ2-7; TRBD1 matches 8 bases. Germline CDR1 and CDR2: SGHVS and FNYEAQ. The junction had 17 bases not matched to a gene; V was cut back by 6 bases and J by 7 bases. The CDR3 is made up of 16 amino acids. This chain's CDR3 is CASSPLRDRTPAEQYF. DNA of the CDR3: TGTGCCAGCAGTCCACTCCGGGACAGGACCCCGGCAGAGCAGTACTTC.